This record concerns one T cell receptor beta chain sequence. Its specificity is unknown. These data are taken from a study of cytomegalovirus exposure and HLA in healthy donors. Study information: There were nearly 120 million unique TCR beta sequences, drawn from 180 million or so T cells, in an earlier analysis.

General study points: A reported reduction in N-insertions relative to the approximately 600-donor mean was seen in an Asian-associated ancestry cluster in a later analysis.

PCR used 60 Vbeta primers and 13 Jbeta primers. The authors' processing: In a later analysis, 79 million or so unique TCR beta chains included roughly 11 million shared by two or more donors. Profiling relied on immunoSEQ multiplex PCR, and the TCRdb table lists in-frame clones only, not all of them. The V and J calls and clone size are taken from that table; D and trimming were inferred from the DNA. The table includes about 200,000 clones, approximately 82% detected once. The CDR3 totals 11 residues. Per germline, CDR1 SQVTM and CDR2 ANQGSEA. The chain joins TRBV29-1 to TRBJ2-5; D uncertain. The DNA end is more similar to TRBJ2-7, so the J call may be wrong. The sequence came from a male donor in good health and CMV-seronegative. Sequences were obtained from PBMCs. CDR3 nucleotides: TGCAGCGTTGAATCCTCCTACGAGCAGTACTTC. Encoded protein: CSVESSYEQYF.